This TCR beta chain comes out of a study of blood T cell repertoires in COVID-19. This clone was seen just once. The protocol was immunoSEQ multiplex PCR, while the TCRdb copy is restricted to in-frame clones and leaves out a portion. The sample records about 110,000 clones, approximately 80% being singletons. V gave up 0 bases and J gave up 5 bases, with 13 bases separating them. The CDR3 runs 16 residues. CDR1 is MGHRA, CDR2 YSYEKL, per germline. The specimen was peripheral blood. This chain links TRBV4-1 with TRBJ1-4; D ambiguous. The receptor comes from a woman in her 70s with acute or convalescent COVID-19. CDR3 coding DNA: TGCGCCAGCAGCCAAGAGCGGTGGGAGCGAAATGAAAAACTGTTTTTT. This encodes CASSQERWERNEKLFF.